The T cell receptor beta chain under discussion was sequenced for a study of T-cell reconstitution after alpha-beta-depleted transplantation in children. The study, taken as a whole, reports: Surviving thymic progenitors and recipient T cells were the source of high TCRbeta diversity at day 60 in some patients. T-cell counts and diversity at one year post-transplant came mainly from newly produced T cells.

This clonotype was seen at least ten times. The antigen remains undetermined. The CDR3 runs 14 residues. Trimming left V 7 bases short and J 8 bases short, with 16 bases between. From germline, CDR1 is SGHRS and CDR2 YFSETQ. Unique molecular identifiers were used to barcode this TCRbeta library. One entry per CDR3 protein results from TCRdb running MiXCR on the PCR reads. The sample shows about 70,000 distinct CDR3 sequences, under 13% of them seen only once. Sequencing used PBMCs, obtained before TCRalphabeta/CD19-depleted stem cell transplant. This clonotype was obtained from a boy between 10 and 17 years old with acute myeloid leukemia, due to receive a stem cell transplant. The rearrangement joins TRBV5-1 to TRBJ1-6, with D perhaps matching TRBD1 (5 bases). In DNA, the CDR3 is TGCGCCAGCCAATTACCGGGACGAGATTCACCCCTCCACTTT. Translated, it gives CASQLPGRDSPLHF.